Listed here are 30 T cell receptor beta chains from one sample, sequenced in a study of chemoradiotherapy in HPV16-positive cancers. The protocol was immunoSEQ multiplex PCR, while the TCRdb copy is restricted to in-frame clones and leaves out a portion. The sample has 25,000 to 30,000 clones, roughly 92% seen once. The input for sequencing was blood, taken from a patient who underwent chemoradiotherapy. These receptors came from a human donor with HPV-associated anogenital cancer.

The chain links TRBV27 to TRBJ1-1; TRBD1 agrees at 7 bases. V was pared by 8 bases and J by 1 base, with 4 bases of the junction left unmatched. Per the germline V gene, CDR1 is MNHEY and CDR2 is SMNVEV (reference sequence). The CDR3 covers 13 residues. DNA for the CDR3: TGTGCCAGCGGACAGGTCCCGAACACTGAAGCTTTCTTT. Amino acids: CASGQVPNTEAFF.

The chain carries TRBV5-6 and TRBJ2-2; 8 bases align to TRBD1. Germline V gene lookup returns CDR1 SGHDT and CDR2 YYEEEE. The CDR3 is 16 residues long. V lost 2 bases, J lost 3 bases, and 6 bases stayed unmatched. The CDR3 DNA reads as TGTGCCAGCAGCTTCCTTGGACAGGGCTACACCGGGGAGCTGTTTTTT. Translating it yields CASSFLGQGYTGELFF.

The gene calls are TRBV6-5 and TRBJ2-1, with 9 bases identical to TRBD1. Germline V gene sequence: CDR1 MNHEY, CDR2 SVGAGI. J gave up 7 bases and V 5 bases, and 6 bases lay outside the gene matches. There are 14 residues in the CDR3. This chain's CDR3 is CASSRTGVGNEQFF. CDR3 nucleotide sequence: TGTGCCAGCAGTCGGACAGGGGTAGGGAATGAGCAGTTCTTC.

The CDR3 coding sequence is TGTGCCATCAGTGATCTGACTGGAGGGGACCCCGGGGAGCTGTTTTTT. This translates into CAISDLTGGDPGELFF. The V call is TRBV10-3, the J call TRBJ2-2, with D possibly matching TRBD2 (6 bases). The length of the CDR3 is 16 residues. Germline V gene sequence: CDR1 ENHRY, CDR2 SYGVKD. V dropped 3 bases and J dropped 6 bases, with 17 bases sitting between them.

The J gene is TRBJ2-7, the V gene TRBV27; TRBD1 is a possible D gene (5 bases). This CDR3 is 15 amino acids long. Per germline, CDR1 MNHEY and CDR2 SMNVEV (reference sequence). V was clipped by 4 bases and J by 3 bases, with 16 bases between them. The CDR3 protein is CASSSNRGKGYEQYF. In DNA form, the CDR3 reads TGTGCCAGCAGTTCTAATAGGGGAAAGGGCTACGAGCAGTACTTC.

The chain has TRBV7-2 and TRBJ2-7; 8 nucleotides agree with TRBD1. The ends lost 3 bases at V and 4 bases at J; junction bases unmatched: 5. In germline, CDR1 is SGHTA, CDR2 FQGNSA. This CDR3 is built from 14 residues. The CDR3 sequence is CASSFQQGEYEQYF. The CDR3 coding sequence is TGTGCCAGCAGCTTTCAACAGGGGGAATACGAGCAGTACTTC.

This chain joins TRBV30 and TRBJ2-3, with 12 nucleotides matching TRBD2. This CDR3 has 17 amino acids. After removal of 4 bases from V and 0 bases from J, the junction contained 8 bases not matched to a gene. CDR1 is GTSNPN and CDR2 is SVGIG in the germline V gene (reference sequence). CDR3 bases: TGTGCCTGGATGCTAGCGGGAGGGCCTTTTAGCACAGATACGCAGTATTTT. This sequence encodes CAWMLAGGPFSTDTQYF.

V and J are TRBV5-1 and TRBJ2-7; 11 positions match TRBD2. V was clipped by 4 bases and J by 4 bases; unmatched bases: 13. CDR1 and CDR2 from the germline V gene are SGHRS and YFSETQ. This CDR3 contains 17 residues. The CDR3 protein is CASSPYLLAGESYEQYF. The CDR3 DNA reads TGCGCCAGCAGCCCATACTTACTAGCGGGGGAGTCATACGAGCAGTACTTC.

This chain connects TRBV7-2 to TRBJ2-7, with 8 bases matching TRBD1. Trimming at V came to 0 bases and at J to 4 bases, leaving 2 bases not matched to a gene. Germline V CDR1 and CDR2: SGHTA, FQGNSA. The CDR3 is made up of 14 amino acids. The CDR3 nucleotides read TGTGCCAGCAGCTTAGCCACAGGGGGTTACGAGCAGTACTTC. This gives the protein CASSLATGGYEQYF.

The J gene is TRBJ2-3, the V gene TRBV27, with TRBD2 matching over 13 bases. J lost 2 bases, V lost 2 bases, and 4 bases had no gene match. This CDR3 spans 17 amino acids. Looked up from germline, CDR1 is MNHEY and CDR2 is SMNVEV (reference sequence). The CDR3: CASSLPTSGGATDTQYF. In nucleotides, the CDR3 is TGTGCCAGCAGTTTACCCACTAGCGGGGGGGCCACAGATACGCAGTATTTT.

The chain carries TRBV19 and TRBJ2-7; 11 bases map to TRBD1. Germline values: CDR1 LNHDA, CDR2 SQIVND (reference sequence). The CDR3 sequence is 18 residues long. With 7 bases clipped from V and 4 bases from J, the junction kept 18 bases outside the gene matches. The CDR3 here is CASTAGQGAFSHRYEQYF. The CDR3 region has the DNA TGTGCCAGTACCGCCGGACAGGGGGCATTCTCCCATAGATACGAGCAGTACTTC.

This chain links TRBV6-5 with TRBJ1-4, with TRBD1 as a possible D gene (5 bases). V was pared by 5 bases and J by 7 bases, with 14 bases between. Germline CDR1 reads MNHEY; CDR2 reads SVGAGI. The CDR3 has 14 residues. CDR3 in DNA: TGTGCCAGCAGTCCCCGAGACGGGGGTGAAAAACTGTTTTTT. Translation gives CASSPRDGGEKLFF.

The V gene is TRBV27, the J gene TRBJ2-1; 9 nucleotides agree with TRBD2. V gave up 5 bases and J gave up 9 bases; unmatched junction bases: 8. This CDR3 contains 14 residues. The germline CDR1 and CDR2 sequences are MNHEY and SMNVEV (reference sequence). The CDR3 sequence is CASSRLAGRGEQFF. CDR3 bases: TGTGCCAGCAGTAGGCTAGCGGGGAGGGGTGAGCAGTTCTTC.

The chain recombines TRBV7-8 with TRBJ2-1; D is perhaps TRBD1 (7 bases). V dropped 1 base and J dropped 6 bases, with 16 bases sitting between them. Germline V lookup: CDR1 SGHVS, CDR2 FQNEAQ. This CDR3 spans 16 amino acids. This CDR3 reads CASSLDEDREVNEQFF. The CDR3 DNA is TGTGCCAGCAGCTTAGACGAAGACAGGGAGGTCAATGAGCAGTTCTTC. The full variable domain, with the rest looked up from reference TRBV7-8 and TRBJ2-1, is GAGVSQSPRYKVAKRGQDVALRCDPISGHVSLFWYQQALGQGPEFLTYFQNEAQLDKSGLPSDRFFAERPEGSVSTLKIQRTQQEDSAVYLCASSLDEDREVNEQFFGPGTRLTVL.

The chain is built from TRBV5-4 and TRBJ2-2, with D uncertain. Germline-derived CDR1 and CDR2 are SGHNT and YYREEE (reference sequence). This CDR3 is built from 14 residues. V was trimmed by 4 bases and J by 3 bases, leaving 10 bases between them. In DNA, the CDR3 is TGTGCCAGCAGCCCAAGGGCACACACCGGGGAGCTGTTTTTT. It translates to CASSPRAHTGELFF.

The rearrangement uses TRBV29-1 and TRBJ1-4; 7 bases line up with TRBD1. CDR1 and CDR2 from the germline V gene are SQVTM and ANQGSEA. This CDR3 spans 13 amino acids. Germline trimming cut 6 bases from V and 7 bases from J; bases unmatched to any gene: 8. The CDR3 loop reads CSVTKGAGEKLFF. The CDR3 bases are TGCAGCGTGACAAAGGGGGCGGGTGAAAAACTGTTTTTT.

This sequence joins TRBV19 and TRBJ2-7; weak D call: TRBD2 (5 bases). V lost 7 bases and J lost 2, with 15 bases in between. Germline CDR1 LNHDA, CDR2 SQIVND (reference sequence). The CDR3 length is 14 residues. CDR3 sequence: CASKRNGPTYEQYF. The CDR3 nucleotides are TGTGCCAGTAAGCGGAACGGACCCACCTACGAGCAGTACTTC.

The chain carries TRBV5-6 and TRBJ1-4; possible D gene TRBD1, 6 bases. This CDR3 contains 15 residues. Trimming left V 5 bases short and J 5 bases short, with 16 bases between. CDR1 and CDR2 (germline): SGHDT, YYEEEE. The CDR3 protein is CASRRRGLGNEKLFF. The CDR3 nucleotides are TGTGCCAGCAGACGGAGGGGGTTGGGGAATGAAAAACTGTTTTTT.

The chain recombines TRBV28 with TRBJ1-1; D not certain. Germline-derived CDR1 and CDR2 are MDHEN and SYDVKM. The CDR3 is made up of 15 amino acids. Trimming cost V 4 bases and J 0 bases, with 12 bases left between them. CDR3 coding DNA: TGTGCCAGCAGTTCCCCCACAGATCTGAACACTGAAGCTTTCTTT. Residues: CASSSPTDLNTEAFF.

V is TRBV9 and J is TRBJ2-1; D is undetermined. This CDR3 is 15 amino acids long. The germline V and J ends were trimmed by 1 base and 5 bases, with 13 bases remaining between them. Germline V CDR1 and CDR2: SGDLS, YYNGEE. CDR3 DNA: TGTGCCAGCAGCGTATCCCCCTACACGGACAATGAGCAGTTCTTC. Protein sequence: CASSVSPYTDNEQFF. Full variable domain (outside the CDR3, taken from reference TRBV9 and TRBJ2-1): DSGVTQTPKHLITATGQRVTLRCSPRSGDLSVYWYQQSLDQGLQFLIQYYNGEERAKGNILERFSAQQFPDLHSELNLSSLELGDSALYFCASSVSPYTDNEQFFGPGTRLTVL.

The genes are TRBV10-3 and TRBJ2-1; TRBD2 matches 8 bases. Germline CDR1 reads ENHRY; CDR2 reads SYGVKD. The CDR3 is 13 residues long. Trimming cost V 6 bases and J 9 bases; bases outside gene matches: 7. CDR3 amino acids: CAIREREWGEQFF. CDR3 DNA: TGTGCCATCAGGGAGCGGGAGTGGGGTGAGCAGTTCTTC.

The V call is TRBV27, the J call TRBJ1-1; no definite D call. Trimming took 2 bases from V and 4 from J, leaving 8 bases between them. The CDR3 runs 13 residues. Germline values: CDR1 MNHEY, CDR2 SMNVEV (reference sequence). The chain's CDR3 is CASSLKEVTEAFF. The CDR3 coding sequence is TGTGCCAGCAGTTTAAAGGAGGTCACTGAAGCTTTCTTT.

V is TRBV9 and J is TRBJ2-1, with 7 bases matching TRBD2. The CDR3 has 15 residues. The V gene's germline CDR1 is SGDLS and CDR2 YYNGEE. Trimming cost V 4 bases and J 6 bases; bases outside gene matches: 10. Here the CDR3 DNA reads TGTGCCAGCAGCCAGTTGGGGGGGGACCTCAATGAGCAGTTCTTC. Residues: CASSQLGGDLNEQFF.

This chain joins TRBV5-1 and TRBJ2-3; D possibly corresponds to TRBD2 (7 bases). V shed 0 bases and J shed 7 bases, with 24 bases lying between them. Germline lookup yields CDR1 SGHRS and CDR2 YFSETQ. This CDR3 spans 18 amino acids. As DNA, the CDR3 is TGCGCCAGCAGCTTGGCCCGGGGGCTAGCGGCCGACCCCTATACGCAGTATTTT. Residues: CASSLARGLAADPYTQYF.

This CDR3 is CASGSGGASGNEQFF. In nucleotides, the CDR3 is TGTGCCAGCGGATCCGGGGGGGCCTCGGGCAATGAGCAGTTCTTC. The chain combines TRBV7-3 with TRBJ2-1; 8 bases map to TRBD2. The CDR3 is 15 residues long. Trimming removed 8 bases from V and 6 bases from J; junction bases left unmatched: 12. Germline V CDR1 and CDR2: SGHTA, FQGTGA.

As DNA, the CDR3 is TGCGCCAGCAGCCCCAGAATCGGGGGAGGCACAGATACGCAGTATTTT. Its translation: CASSPRIGGGTDTQYF. This chain joins TRBV4-1 and TRBJ2-3; a weak D match, TRBD2 (6 bases). The CDR3 runs 16 residues. The germline V gene encodes CDR1 MGHRA and CDR2 YSYEKL. Deletions cut 4 bases from V and 1 base from J, with 15 bases between.

The chain combines TRBV10-1 with TRBJ2-2; the match to TRBD2 covers 10 bases. The CDR3 runs to 16 residues. Germline V gene data show CDR1 as WNHNN and CDR2 as SYGVQD (reference sequence). V shed 4 bases, J shed 6 bases, and the junction held 8 bases outside the gene matches. DNA for the CDR3: TGCGCCAGCAGTGCCTGGATAGCGGGAGGTTCCGGGGAGCTGTTTTTT. It encodes CASSAWIAGGSGELFF.

The chain is built from TRBV28 and TRBJ1-6; 8 bases map to TRBD1. The junction had 6 bases not matched to a gene; V was cut back by 2 bases and J by 9 bases. Per germline, CDR1 MDHEN and CDR2 SYDVKM. The CDR3 has 15 amino acids. This CDR3 is CASSLLTGDASPLHF. DNA for the CDR3: TGTGCCAGCAGTTTACTGACAGGGGATGCTTCACCCCTCCACTTT.

The genes are TRBV6-5 and TRBJ1-1; D possibly corresponds to TRBD1 (5 bases). Trimming removed 5 bases from V and 0 bases from J, with 10 bases in between. CDR3 length: 14 residues. CDR1 and CDR2 (germline): MNHEY, SVGAGI. As DNA, the CDR3 is TGTGCCAGCAGTCGGGACTCGGTGAACACTGAAGCTTTCTTT. This translates into CASSRDSVNTEAFF.

This clone was found once. This chain uses TRBV6-5 with TRBJ2-7; TRBD1 aligns across 9 bases. The CDR3 has 14 residues. The germline V gene has CDR1 MNHEY and CDR2 SVGAGI. With 5 bases clipped from V and 5 bases from J, the junction kept 7 bases outside the gene matches. The CDR3 is CASSPSGTGHEQYF. Here the CDR3 DNA reads TGTGCCAGCAGTCCCTCCGGGACAGGGCACGAGCAGTACTTC.